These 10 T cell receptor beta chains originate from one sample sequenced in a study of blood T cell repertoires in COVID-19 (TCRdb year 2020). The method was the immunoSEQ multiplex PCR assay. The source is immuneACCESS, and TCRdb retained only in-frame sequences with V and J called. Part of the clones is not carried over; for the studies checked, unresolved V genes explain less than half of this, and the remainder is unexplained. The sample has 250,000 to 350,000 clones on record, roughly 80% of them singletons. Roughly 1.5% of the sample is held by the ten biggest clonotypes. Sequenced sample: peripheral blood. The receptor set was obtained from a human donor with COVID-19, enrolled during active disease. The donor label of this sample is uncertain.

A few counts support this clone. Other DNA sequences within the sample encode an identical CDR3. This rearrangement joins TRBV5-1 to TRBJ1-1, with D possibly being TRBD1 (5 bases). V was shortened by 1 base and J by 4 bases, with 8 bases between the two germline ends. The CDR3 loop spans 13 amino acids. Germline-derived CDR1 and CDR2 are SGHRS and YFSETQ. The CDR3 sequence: CASSLRGGTEAFF. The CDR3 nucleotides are TGCGCCAGCAGCTTGCGGGGGGGCACTGAAGCTTTCTTT.

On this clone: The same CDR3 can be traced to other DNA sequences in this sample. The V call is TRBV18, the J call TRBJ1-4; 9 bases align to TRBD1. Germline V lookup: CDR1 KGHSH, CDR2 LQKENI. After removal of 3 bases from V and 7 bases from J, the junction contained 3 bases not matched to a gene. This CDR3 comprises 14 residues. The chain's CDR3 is CASSPGTGSEKLFF. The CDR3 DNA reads TGTGCCAGCTCACCCGGGACAGGGAGTGAAAAACTGTTTTTT. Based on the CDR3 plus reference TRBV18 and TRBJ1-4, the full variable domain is NAGVMQNPRHLVRRRGQEARLRCSPMKGHSHVYWYRQLPEEGLKFMVYLQKENIIDESGMPKERFSAEFPKEGPSILRIQQVVRGDSAAYFCASSPGTGSEKLFFGSGTQLSVL.

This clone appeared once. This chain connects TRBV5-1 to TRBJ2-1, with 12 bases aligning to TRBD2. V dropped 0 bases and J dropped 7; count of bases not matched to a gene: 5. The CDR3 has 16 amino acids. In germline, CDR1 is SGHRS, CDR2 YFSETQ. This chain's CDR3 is CASSLGLAGGENEQFF. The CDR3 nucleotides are TGCGCCAGCAGCTTGGGGCTAGCGGGAGGGGAAAATGAGCAGTTCTTC.

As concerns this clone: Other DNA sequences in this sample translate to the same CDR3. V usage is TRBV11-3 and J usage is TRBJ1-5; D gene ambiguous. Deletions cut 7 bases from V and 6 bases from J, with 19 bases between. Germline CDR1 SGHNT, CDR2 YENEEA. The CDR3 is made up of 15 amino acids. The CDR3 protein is CASTLGFGEGQPQHF. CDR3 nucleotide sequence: TGTGCCAGCACTCTAGGGTTCGGGGAGGGTCAGCCCCAGCATTTT.

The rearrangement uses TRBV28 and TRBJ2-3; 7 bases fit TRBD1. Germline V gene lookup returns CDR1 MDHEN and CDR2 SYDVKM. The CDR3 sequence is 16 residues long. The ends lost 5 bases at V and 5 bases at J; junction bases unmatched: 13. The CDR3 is CASSPRQGPIVDTQYF. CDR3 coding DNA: TGTGCCAGCAGTCCCCGACAGGGCCCCATCGTAGATACGCAGTATTTT.

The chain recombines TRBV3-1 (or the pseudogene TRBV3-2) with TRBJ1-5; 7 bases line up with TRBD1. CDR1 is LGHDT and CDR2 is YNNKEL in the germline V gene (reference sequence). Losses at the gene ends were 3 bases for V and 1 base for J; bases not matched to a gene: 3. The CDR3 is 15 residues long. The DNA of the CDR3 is TGTGCCAGCAGCCATCGACAGGGAAGCAATCAGCCCCAGCATTTT. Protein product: CASSHRQGSNQPQHF.

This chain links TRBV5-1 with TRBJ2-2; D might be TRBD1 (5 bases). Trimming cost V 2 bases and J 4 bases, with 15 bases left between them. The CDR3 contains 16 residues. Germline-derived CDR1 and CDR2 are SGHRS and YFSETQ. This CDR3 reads CASSFRTSQFTGELFF. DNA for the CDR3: TGCGCCAGCAGCTTCAGGACATCCCAGTTCACCGGGGAGCTGTTTTTT.

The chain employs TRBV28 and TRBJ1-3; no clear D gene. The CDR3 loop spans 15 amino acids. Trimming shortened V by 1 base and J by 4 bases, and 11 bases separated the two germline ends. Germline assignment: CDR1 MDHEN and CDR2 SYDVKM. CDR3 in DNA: TGTGCCAGCAGTTTATATCCGGGGTTGGGAAACACCATATATTTT. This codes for CASSLYPGLGNTIYF.

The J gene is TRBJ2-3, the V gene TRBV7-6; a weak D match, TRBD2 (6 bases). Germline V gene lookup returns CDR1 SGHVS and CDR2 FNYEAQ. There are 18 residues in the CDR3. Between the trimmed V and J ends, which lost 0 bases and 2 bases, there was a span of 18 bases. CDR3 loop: CASSLAGGVGFTTDTQYF. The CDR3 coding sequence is TGTGCCAGCAGCTTAGCGGGCGGGGTTGGCTTTACCACAGATACGCAGTATTTT.

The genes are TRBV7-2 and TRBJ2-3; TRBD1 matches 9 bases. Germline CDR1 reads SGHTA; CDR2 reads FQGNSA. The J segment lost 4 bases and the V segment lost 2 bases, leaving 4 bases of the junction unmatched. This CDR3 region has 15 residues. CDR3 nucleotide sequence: TGTGCCAGCAGCTTAACGGGACAGGGATCAGATACGCAGTATTTT. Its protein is CASSLTGQGSDTQYF. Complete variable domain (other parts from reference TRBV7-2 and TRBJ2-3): GAGVSQSPSNKVTEKGKDVELRCDPISGHTALYWYRQSLGQGLEFLIYFQGNSAPDKSGLPSDRFSAERTGGSVSTLTIQRTQQEDSAVYLCASSLTGQGSDTQYFGPGTRLTVL.